The 16 T cell receptor beta chains reported below all come from one sample, sequenced in a study of T cell responses to AZD1222 COVID-19 vaccine. The table came from immunoSEQ multiplex PCR; TCRdb's copy has only in-frame clones and leaves some out. This table has some 130,000 clones, over 85% appearing once. The source material was peripheral blood, sampled on day 0 of AZD1222 vaccination. These receptors originate from an adult in good health.

V is TRBV9 and J is TRBJ1-2; D is undetermined. V was trimmed by 0 bases and J by 6 bases, leaving 12 bases between them. The CDR3 totals 14 residues. Germline V gene lookup returns CDR1 SGDLS and CDR2 YYNGEE. CDR3 residues: CASSVGVGTDGYTF. The CDR3 DNA follows: TGTGCCAGCAGCGTAGGGGTGGGCACGGATGGCTACACCTTC.

This clone was seen ten or more times. The gene calls are TRBV29-1 and TRBJ1-4; D ambiguous. The CDR3 has 13 residues. The germline gives CDR1 SQVTM, CDR2 ANQGSEA. V lost 6 bases and J lost 7, with 15 bases in between. The DNA for the CDR3 is TGCAGCGTGGCTCCTCTGAGCGGTGAAAAACTGTTTTTT. Protein sequence: CSVAPLSGEKLFF.

This chain links TRBV18 with TRBJ1-4, with 8 bases fitting TRBD1. Germline-derived CDR1 and CDR2 are KGHSH and LQKENI. The J segment lost 2 bases and the V segment lost 2 bases, leaving 1 base of the junction unmatched. The CDR3 is 15 residues long. DNA for the CDR3: TGTGCCAGCTCACCAAGGACAGGGACTAATGAAAAACTGTTTTTT. Amino acid sequence: CASSPRTGTNEKLFF.

This clone is medium-sized within its sample. V usage is TRBV12-3 or TRBV12-4 and J usage is TRBJ2-3, with D uncertain. The V end lost 4 bases, the J end lost 1 base, and 6 bases lay between the germline ends. CDR3 length: 13 residues. The CDR3: CASSSSGTDTQYF. For the CDR3, the DNA is TGTGCCAGCAGTTCCAGCGGCACAGATACGCAGTATTTT.

The V and J genes are TRBV4-2 and TRBJ1-1; D is perhaps TRBD1 (6 bases). Trimming took 0 bases from V and 4 from J, leaving 9 bases between them. The CDR3 contains 14 residues. Germline V gene lookup returns CDR1 LGHNA and CDR2 YNFKEQ. As DNA, the CDR3 is TGTGCCAGCAGCCAAGATCCAGGGGTCACTGAAGCTTTCTTT. The encoded protein is CASSQDPGVTEAFF.

This sequence joins TRBV7-2 and TRBJ1-1, with unresolved D. Deletions cut 3 bases from V and 6 bases from J, with 11 bases between. CDR1 SGHTA and CDR2 FQGNSA come from the germline V gene. The CDR3 has 13 residues. The CDR3 DNA follows: TGTGCCAGCAGCTTTTTAGCAAAGGCTGAAGCTTTCTTT. Its translation is CASSFLAKAEAFF.

This clone showed up just once. The genes are TRBV30 and TRBJ2-3; possible D gene TRBD1, 5 bases. CDR3 length equals 12 residues. The germline gives CDR1 GTSNPN, CDR2 SVGIG (reference sequence). Trimming took 0 bases from V and 11 from J, leaving 12 bases between them. CDR3 in DNA: TGTGCCTGGAGTGTACAGGCAGACGGGCAGTATTTT. Translated: CAWSVQADGQYF.

The J gene is TRBJ1-1, the V gene TRBV6-1; no clear D gene. The CDR3 sequence is 13 residues long. CDR1 is MNHNS, CDR2 SASEGT, per germline. Trimming shortened V by 1 base and J by 7 bases, and 10 bases separated the two germline ends. CDR3 sequence: CASSEDSRFEAFF. The CDR3 DNA is TGTGCCAGCAGTGAAGACAGCAGATTTGAAGCTTTCTTT.

This chain links TRBV7-3 with TRBJ2-1, with 12 bases aligning to TRBD2. CDR1 is SGHTA, CDR2 FQGTGA, per germline. With V trimmed by 5 bases and J by 6 bases, 5 bases remained unmatched. CDR3 length: 15 residues. The CDR3 loop reads CASSPWTSGTNEQFF. CDR3 sequence (DNA): TGTGCCAGCAGCCCCTGGACTAGCGGGACCAATGAGCAGTTCTTC.

A single count supports this clone. This chain connects TRBV5-8 to TRBJ1-5; D might be TRBD1 (5 bases). Trimming pared 8 bases from V and 2 bases from J, leaving 17 bases between. Germline V CDR1 and CDR2: SGHTS, YDEGEE. The CDR3 is 15 residues long. The CDR3 DNA reads TGTGCCAGGGGCCCGGGACGTTGGGGCAATCAGCCCCAGCATTTT. It codes for CARGPGRWGNQPQHF.

The chain links TRBV12-3 or TRBV12-4 to TRBJ1-2; D is unclear. V was shortened by 2 bases and J by 8 bases, with 9 bases between the two germline ends. This CDR3 has 12 residues. The CDR3 spells CASSLLPFGYTF. The CDR3 bases are TGTGCCAGCAGTTTATTACCATTCGGCTACACCTTC.

The chain combines TRBV29-1 with TRBJ1-1; D is undetermined. Between the trimmed V and J ends, which lost 6 bases and 4 bases, there was a span of 12 bases. The CDR3 runs 12 residues. Germline assignment: CDR1 SQVTM and CDR2 ANQGSEA. The CDR3 sequence: CSVDATTTEAFF. CDR3 DNA: TGCAGCGTCGACGCGACCACCACTGAAGCTTTCTTT.

CDR3 region: CASSSPESPLHF. Here the CDR3 DNA reads TGTGCCAGCAGCTCCCCAGAATCACCCCTCCACTTT. The rearrangement joins TRBV7-8 to TRBJ1-6; D ambiguous. This CDR3 comprises 12 residues. The germline V gene has CDR1 SGHVS and CDR2 FQNEAQ. With 4 bases removed from V and 10 bases from J, the gap between germline ends came to 8 bases. The full variable domain, its missing parts supplied by reference TRBV7-8 and TRBJ1-6, is GAGVSQSPRYKVAKRGQDVALRCDPISGHVSLFWYQQALGQGPEFLTYFQNEAQLDKSGLPSDRFFAERPEGSVSTLKIQRTQQEDSAVYLCASSSPESPLHFGNGTRLTVT.

The chain carries TRBV7-9 and TRBJ1-1, with no clear D. Germline CDR1 reads SEHNR; CDR2 reads FQNEAQ (reference sequence). The CDR3 runs 13 residues. With 5 bases removed from V and 1 base from J, the gap between germline ends came to 8 bases. Here the CDR3 reads CASSPSPNTEAFF. The CDR3 DNA reads TGTGCCAGCAGCCCCTCCCCGAACACTGAAGCTTTCTTT. The whole variable domain, filled in from reference TRBV7-9 and TRBJ1-1, reads DTGVSQNPRHKITKRGQNVTFRCDPISEHNRLYWYRQTLGQGPEFLTYFQNEAQLEKSRLLSDRFSAERPKGSFSTLEIQRTEQGDSAMYLCASSPSPNTEAFFGQGTRLTVV.

The V gene is TRBV12-3 or TRBV12-4, the J gene TRBJ2-7; D not resolved. The CDR3 length is 11 residues. V lost 4 bases and J lost 4, with 5 bases in between. CDR3 in amino acids: CASSSIYEQYF. CDR3 nucleotides: TGTGCCAGCAGTTCGATATACGAGCAGTACTTC.

This clone turned up a few times. The rearrangement joins TRBV27 to TRBJ1-2; TRBD1 agrees at 9 bases. This CDR3 contains 15 residues. CDR1 and CDR2 (germline): MNHEY, SMNVEV (reference sequence). V was pared by 5 bases and J by 7 bases, with 11 bases of the junction left unmatched. The CDR3 nucleotides are TGTGCCAGCAGTCCGGGACAGGGTAGTTTTCGTGGCTACACCTTC. It is translated as CASSPGQGSFRGYTF.